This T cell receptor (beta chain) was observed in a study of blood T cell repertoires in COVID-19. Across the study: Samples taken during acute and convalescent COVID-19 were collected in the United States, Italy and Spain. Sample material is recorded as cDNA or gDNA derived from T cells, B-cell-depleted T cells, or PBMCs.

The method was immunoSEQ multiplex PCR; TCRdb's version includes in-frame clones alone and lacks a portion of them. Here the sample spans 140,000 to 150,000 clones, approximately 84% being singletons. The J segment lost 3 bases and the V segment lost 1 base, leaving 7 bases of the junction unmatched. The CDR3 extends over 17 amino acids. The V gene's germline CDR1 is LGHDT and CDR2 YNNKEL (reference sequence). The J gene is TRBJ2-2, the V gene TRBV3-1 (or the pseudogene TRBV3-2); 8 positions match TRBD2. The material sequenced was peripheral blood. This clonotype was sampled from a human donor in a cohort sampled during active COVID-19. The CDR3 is CASSQVLTSADTGELFF. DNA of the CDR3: TGTGCCAGCAGCCAAGTCCTGACTAGCGCAGACACCGGGGAGCTGTTTTTT.